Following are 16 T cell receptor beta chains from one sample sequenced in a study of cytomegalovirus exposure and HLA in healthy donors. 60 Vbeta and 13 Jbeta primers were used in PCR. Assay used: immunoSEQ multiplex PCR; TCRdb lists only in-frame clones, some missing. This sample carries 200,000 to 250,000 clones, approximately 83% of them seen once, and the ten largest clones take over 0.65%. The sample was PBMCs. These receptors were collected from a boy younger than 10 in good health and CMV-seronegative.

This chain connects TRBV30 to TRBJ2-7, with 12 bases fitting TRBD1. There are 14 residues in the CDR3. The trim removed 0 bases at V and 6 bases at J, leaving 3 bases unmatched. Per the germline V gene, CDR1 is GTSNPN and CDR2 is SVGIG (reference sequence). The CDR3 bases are TGTGCCTGGAGTGTTTGGGACAGGGGGCGCGAGCAGTACTTC. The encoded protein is CAWSVWDRGREQYF. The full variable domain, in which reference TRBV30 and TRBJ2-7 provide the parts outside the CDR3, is SQTIHQWPATLVQPVGSPLSLECTVEGTSNPNLYWYRQAAGRGLQLLFYSVGIGQISSEVPQNLSASRPQDRQFILSSKKLLLSDSGFYLCAWSVWDRGREQYFGPGTRLTVT.

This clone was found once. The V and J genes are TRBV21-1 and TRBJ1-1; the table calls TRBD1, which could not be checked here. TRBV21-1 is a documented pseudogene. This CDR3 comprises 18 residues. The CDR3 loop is CASSKDGPHDRVQVQAFF. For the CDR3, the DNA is TGTGCCAGCAGCAAAGACGGGCCTCACGACAGGGTCCAGGTTCAAGCTTTCTTT.

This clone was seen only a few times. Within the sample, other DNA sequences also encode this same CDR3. The CDR3 protein is CASSYTGPNTEAFF. The CDR3 bases are TGTGCCAGCAGTTACACAGGGCCGAACACTGAAGCTTTCTTT. The chain has TRBV6-5 and TRBJ1-1; tentatively, D is TRBD1 (6 bases). CDR3 length equals 14 residues. V was shortened by 2 bases and J by 1 base, with 8 bases between the two germline ends. Germline assignment: CDR1 MNHEY and CDR2 SVGAGI.

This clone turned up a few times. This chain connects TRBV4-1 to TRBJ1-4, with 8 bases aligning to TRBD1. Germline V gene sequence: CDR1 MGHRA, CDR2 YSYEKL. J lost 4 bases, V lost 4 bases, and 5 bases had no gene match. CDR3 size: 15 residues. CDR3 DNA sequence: TGCGCCAGCAGCCCTGACAGGGGCCATAATGAAAAACTGTTTTTT. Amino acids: CASSPDRGHNEKLFF.

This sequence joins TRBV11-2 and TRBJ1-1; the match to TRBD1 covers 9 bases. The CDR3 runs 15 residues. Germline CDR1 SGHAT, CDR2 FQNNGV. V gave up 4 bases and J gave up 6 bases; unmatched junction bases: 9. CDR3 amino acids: CASSSDRGLGAEAFF. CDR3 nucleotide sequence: TGTGCCAGCAGCTCAGACAGGGGGTTAGGCGCTGAAGCTTTCTTT. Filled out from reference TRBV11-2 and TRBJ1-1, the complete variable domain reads EAGVAQSPRYKIIEKRQSVAFWCNPISGHATLYWYQQILGQGPKLLIQFQNNGVVDDSQLPKDRFSAERLKGVDSTLKIQPAKLEDSAVYLCASSSDRGLGAEAFFGQGTRLTVV.

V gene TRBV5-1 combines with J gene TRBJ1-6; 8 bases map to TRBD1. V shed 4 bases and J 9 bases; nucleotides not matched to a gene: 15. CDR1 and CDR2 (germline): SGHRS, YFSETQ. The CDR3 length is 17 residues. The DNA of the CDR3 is TGCGCCAGCAGCCCGTGGGTAGGACAGGGACAAGGTTCACCCCTCCACTTT. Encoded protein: CASSPWVGQGQGSPLHF.

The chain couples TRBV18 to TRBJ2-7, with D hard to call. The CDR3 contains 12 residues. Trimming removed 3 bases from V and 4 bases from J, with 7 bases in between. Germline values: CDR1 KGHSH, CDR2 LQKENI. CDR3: CASSPTGYEQYF. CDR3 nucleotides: TGTGCCAGCTCACCCACGGGTTACGAGCAGTACTTC.

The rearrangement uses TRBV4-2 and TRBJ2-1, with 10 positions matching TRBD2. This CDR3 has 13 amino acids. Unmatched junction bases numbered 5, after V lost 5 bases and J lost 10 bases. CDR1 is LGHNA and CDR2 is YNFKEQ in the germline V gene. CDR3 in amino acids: CASSSGRGGEQFF. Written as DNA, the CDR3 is TGTGCCAGCAGCAGCGGGAGGGGGGGAGAGCAGTTCTTC.

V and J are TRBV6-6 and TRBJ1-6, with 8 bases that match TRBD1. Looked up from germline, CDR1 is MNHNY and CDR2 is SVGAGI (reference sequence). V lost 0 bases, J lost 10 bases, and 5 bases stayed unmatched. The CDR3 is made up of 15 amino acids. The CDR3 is CASSYSAGGVSPLHF. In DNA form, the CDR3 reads TGTGCCAGCAGTTACTCCGCAGGGGGCGTGTCACCCCTCCACTTT.

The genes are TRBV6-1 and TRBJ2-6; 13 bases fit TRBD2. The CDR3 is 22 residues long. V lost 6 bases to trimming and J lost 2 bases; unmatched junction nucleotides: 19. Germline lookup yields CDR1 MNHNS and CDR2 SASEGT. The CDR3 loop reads CASREILGPLLAGGPGANVLTF. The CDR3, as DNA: TGTGCCAGCAGGGAAATTCTGGGGCCACTACTAGCGGGAGGGCCTGGGGCCAACGTCCTGACTTTC.

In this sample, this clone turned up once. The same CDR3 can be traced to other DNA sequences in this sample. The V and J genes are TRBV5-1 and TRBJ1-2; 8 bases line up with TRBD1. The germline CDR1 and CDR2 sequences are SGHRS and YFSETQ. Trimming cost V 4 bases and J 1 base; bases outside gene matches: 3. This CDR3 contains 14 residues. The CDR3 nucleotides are TGCGCCAGCAGCGGCGGGACAGGTAACTATGGCTACACCTTC. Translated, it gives CASSGGTGNYGYTF.

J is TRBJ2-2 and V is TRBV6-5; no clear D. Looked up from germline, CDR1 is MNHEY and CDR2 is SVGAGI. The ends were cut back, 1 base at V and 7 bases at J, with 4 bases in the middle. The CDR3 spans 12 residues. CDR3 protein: CASSYWSGELFF. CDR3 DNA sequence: TGTGCCAGCAGTTACTGGAGCGGGGAGCTGTTTTTT.

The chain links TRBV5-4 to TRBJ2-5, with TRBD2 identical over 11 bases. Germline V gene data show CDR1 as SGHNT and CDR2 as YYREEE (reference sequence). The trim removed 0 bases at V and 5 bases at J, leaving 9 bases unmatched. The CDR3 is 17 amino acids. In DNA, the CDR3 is TGTGCCAGCAGCTTGGCCACTAAGGGACTAGCGGCGGAGACCCAGTACTTC. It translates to CASSLATKGLAAETQYF. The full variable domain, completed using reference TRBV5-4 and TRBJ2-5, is ETGVTQSPTHLIKTRGQQVTLRCSSQSGHNTVSWYQQALGQGPQFIFQYYREEENGRGNFPPRFSGLQFPNYSSELNVNALELDDSALYLCASSLATKGLAAETQYFGPGTRLLVL.

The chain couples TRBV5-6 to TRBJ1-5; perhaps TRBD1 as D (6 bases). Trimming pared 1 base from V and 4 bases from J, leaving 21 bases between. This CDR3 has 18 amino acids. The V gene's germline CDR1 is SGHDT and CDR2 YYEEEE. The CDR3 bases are TGTGCCAGCAGCTTGTGGGCAGGGGAGGGTATATGGAATCAGCCCCAGCATTTT. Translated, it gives CASSLWAGEGIWNQPQHF.

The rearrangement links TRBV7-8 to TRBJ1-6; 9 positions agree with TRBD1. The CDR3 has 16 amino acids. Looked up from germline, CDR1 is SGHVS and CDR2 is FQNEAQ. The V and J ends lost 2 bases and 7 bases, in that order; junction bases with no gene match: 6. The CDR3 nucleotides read TGTGCCAGCAGCTTACCCTGGACAGGGGAGAATTCACCCCTCCACTTT. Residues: CASSLPWTGENSPLHF.

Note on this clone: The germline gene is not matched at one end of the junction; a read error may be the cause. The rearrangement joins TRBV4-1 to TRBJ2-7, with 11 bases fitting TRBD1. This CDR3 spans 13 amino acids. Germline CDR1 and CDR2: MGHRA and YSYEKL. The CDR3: CASSQGTGGEQCF. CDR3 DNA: TGCGCCAGCAGCCAAGGGACAGGGGGCGAGCAGTGCTTC.